The next 20 T cell receptor beta chains were all read from a single sample in a study of cytomegalovirus exposure and HLA in healthy donors. 13 Jbeta primers and 60 Vbeta primers were used for the PCR. Data came from immunoSEQ multiplex PCR; TCRdb stores just in-frame clones and leaves some out. Among about 140,000 clones listed, around 79% were seen once. Source material: PBMCs. The receptors originated from a female donor in good health and CMV-seronegative.

The chain couples TRBV18 to TRBJ2-2; D gene unclear. The CDR3 spans 13 residues. V was trimmed by 5 bases and J by 3 bases, leaving 7 bases between them. Germline V gene data show CDR1 as KGHSH and CDR2 as LQKENI. CDR3 bases: TGTGCCAGCTCAGTTCGGGACACCGGGGAGCTGTTTTTT. It encodes CASSVRDTGELFF.

The chain combines TRBV7-8 with TRBJ2-7; unclear D gene. V shed 3 bases and J shed 8 bases, with 11 bases lying between them. This CDR3 contains 12 residues. In germline, CDR1 is SGHVS, CDR2 FQNEAQ. CDR3 coding DNA: TGTGCCAGCAGCTTGAACGAGGAGAAGCAGTACTTC. Its translation: CASSLNEEKQYF.

V usage is TRBV2 and J usage is TRBJ1-6; 10 positions agree with TRBD1. V shed 3 bases, J shed 10 bases, and the junction held 6 bases outside the gene matches. Germline CDR1 SNHLY, CDR2 FYNNEI. CDR3 length: 15 residues. The CDR3 loop reads CASSETGGAPSPLHF. The CDR3 DNA reads TGTGCCAGCAGTGAGACAGGGGGCGCGCCGTCACCCCTCCACTTT.

The rearrangement links TRBV4-1 to TRBJ2-7; D is possibly TRBD1 (5 bases). Trimming removed 3 bases at V and 4 bases at J, with 16 bases between. This CDR3 is 15 amino acids long. Per the germline V gene, CDR1 is MGHRA and CDR2 is YSYEKL. CDR3 sequence: CASSQFGARSYEQYF. As DNA, the CDR3 is TGCGCCAGCAGCCAGTTTGGGGCTAGATCATACGAGCAGTACTTC.

CDR3 sequence: CARTEGNTIYF. The DNA for the CDR3 is TGTGCACGGACAGAGGGAAACACCATATATTTT. V usage is TRBV30 and J usage is TRBJ1-3; D might be TRBD1 (6 bases). CDR3 size: 11 residues. In germline, CDR1 is GTSNPN, CDR2 SVGIG (reference sequence).

V usage is TRBV4-1 and J usage is TRBJ2-3; 9 nucleotides line up with TRBD2. The germline gives CDR1 MGHRA, CDR2 YSYEKL. This CDR3 contains 18 residues. The trim removed 0 bases at V and 8 bases at J, leaving 15 bases unmatched. CDR3 coding DNA: TGCGCCAGCAGCCAAGATCCGGCTAGCGGGACCCTTAGGGCTACGCAGTATTTT. Translation: CASSQDPASGTLRATQYF.

This clone was observed a few times. This chain joins TRBV4-3 and TRBJ2-7; D might be TRBD1 (5 bases). The V gene lost 5 bases and the J gene lost 3 bases, with 17 bases spanning the gap. In germline, CDR1 is LGHNA, CDR2 YSLEER. CDR3 length: 15 amino acids. CDR3 nucleotide sequence: TGCGCCAGCAGCTCCCTGGACAAACGAAGCTACGAGCAGTACTTC. This encodes CASSSLDKRSYEQYF.

This chain connects TRBV6-1 to TRBJ1-4, with D perhaps TRBD1 (6 bases). The V and J ends lost 2 bases and 0 bases respectively, with 13 bases between them. Germline values: CDR1 MNHNS, CDR2 SASEGT. The CDR3 spans 17 residues. Here the CDR3 reads CASSELAGVTTNEKLFF. The CDR3, as DNA: TGTGCCAGCAGTGAATTGGCAGGGGTGACAACTAATGAAAAACTGTTTTTT.

The CDR3 nucleotides read TGTGCCAGCAGCTTGGGGCCAGGAGGAACTGAAGCTTTCTTT. Protein product: CASSLGPGGTEAFF. V gene TRBV5-8 combines with J gene TRBJ1-1; no reliable D call. The CDR3 has 14 residues. V dropped 0 bases and J dropped 5 bases, with 11 bases sitting between them. Germline CDR1 is SGHTS and CDR2 is YDEGEE. Together with reference TRBV5-8 and TRBJ1-1, the CDR3 gives the full variable domain: EAGVTQSPTHLIKTRGQQATLRCSPISGHTSVYWYQQALGLGLQFLLWYDEGEERNRGNFPPRFSGRQFPNYSSELNVNALELEDSALYLCASSLGPGGTEAFFGQGTRLTVV.

This rearrangement joins TRBV20-1 to TRBJ1-2, with 7 positions matching TRBD1. The CDR3 contains 11 residues. V shed 5 bases, J shed 7 bases, and the junction held 4 bases outside the gene matches. Per germline, CDR1 DFQATT and CDR2 SNEGSKA (reference sequence). The CDR3 here is CSAWDSGGYTF. In DNA form, the CDR3 reads TGCAGTGCTTGGGACAGCGGTGGCTACACCTTC.

The chain combines TRBV6-1 with TRBJ2-5, with a tentative D call TRBD1 (5 bases). This CDR3 has 15 amino acids. Trimming removed 6 bases from V and 2 bases from J, with 16 bases in between. CDR1 and CDR2 from the germline V gene are MNHNS and SASEGT. CDR3: CASSPPGAVQETQYF. CDR3 coding DNA: TGTGCCAGCAGCCCTCCTGGGGCGGTGCAAGAGACCCAGTACTTC.

This clone has only one observation. This sequence joins TRBV5-8 and TRBJ2-5; D gene ambiguous. The J call may be in error: the DNA end matches TRBJ2-7 better. This CDR3 is 14 amino acids long. CDR1 is SGHTS and CDR2 is YDEGEE in the germline V gene. This CDR3 is CASSRVAVSYEQYF. The CDR3 DNA follows: TGTGCCAGCAGCCGGGTGGCCGTTTCCTACGAGCAGTACTTC.

The genes are TRBV19 and TRBJ2-3; TRBD1 agrees at 10 bases. J gave up 4 bases and V 9 bases, and 4 bases lay outside the gene matches. The CDR3 contains 13 residues. CDR1 is LNHDA, CDR2 SQIVND, per germline (reference sequence). The CDR3 DNA is TGTGCCAGCGGGACAGGGGAGGCAGATACGCAGTATTTT. Amino acid sequence: CASGTGEADTQYF.

This sequence joins TRBV7-2 and TRBJ1-2; D possibly corresponds to TRBD1 (5 bases). Per the germline V gene, CDR1 is SGHTA and CDR2 is FQGNSA. This CDR3 region has 16 residues. Trimming shortened V by 2 bases and J by 3 bases, and 16 bases separated the two germline ends. The CDR3 DNA follows: TGTGCCAGCAGCTTAACCAGGACAACAAGCCACTATGGCTACACCTTC. It specifies CASSLTRTTSHYGYTF.

The V gene is TRBV30, the J gene TRBJ2-7; D not resolved. The CDR3 length is 16 residues. Deletions cut 4 bases from V and 0 bases from J, with 19 bases between. Germline V CDR1 and CDR2: GTSNPN, SVGIG (reference sequence). The CDR3 nucleotides read TGTGCCTGGATCTCCAATATAGGAGCTTACTCCTACGAGCAGTACTTC. It yields the protein CAWISNIGAYSYEQYF.

This chain connects TRBV2 to TRBJ1-2, with TRBD1 identical over 7 bases. This CDR3 contains 14 residues. J was trimmed by 1 base and V by 7 bases; bases with no gene match: 6. Germline V gives CDR1 SNHLY, CDR2 FYNNEI. The CDR3 bases are TGTGCCAGCAAGGGGGACAGCTTTAACTATGGCTACACCTTC. It encodes CASKGDSFNYGYTF.

The rearrangement links TRBV29-1 to TRBJ2-3, with TRBD1 matching 7 bases. Germline CDR1 is SQVTM and CDR2 is ANQGSEA. The CDR3 loop spans 13 amino acids. The V and J ends lost 1 base and 4 bases, in that order; junction bases with no gene match: 2. CDR3 protein: CSVEAQGSDTQYF. In DNA, the CDR3 is TGCAGCGTTGAAGCACAGGGGTCAGATACGCAGTATTTT.

This chain joins TRBV6-5 and TRBJ2-3; D ambiguous. V dropped 2 bases and J dropped 5 bases, with 11 bases sitting between them. The CDR3 loop spans 14 amino acids. Germline V gives CDR1 MNHEY, CDR2 SVGAGI. The CDR3 DNA reads as TGTGCCAGCAGTTACCGCACTCCCCGAGATACGCAGTATTTT. Encoded protein: CASSYRTPRDTQYF.

This clone occurred once. This chain's CDR3 is CASSPDMDNSPLHF. CDR3 nucleotides: TGTGCCAGCAGCCCCGACATGGATAATTCACCCCTCCACTTT. The chain carries TRBV7-9 and TRBJ1-6; no clear D gene. The length of the CDR3 is 14 residues. Trimming removed 5 bases at V and 5 bases at J, with 10 bases between. Germline-derived CDR1 and CDR2 are SEHNR and FQNEAQ (reference sequence).

The gene calls are TRBV9 and TRBJ2-3; TRBD2 might be the D (6 bases). CDR3 length: 14 residues. Germline loops: CDR1 SGDLS, CDR2 YYNGEE. Trimming removed 4 bases at V and 6 bases at J, with 15 bases between. CDR3 coding DNA: TGTGCCAGCAGCTCAACCTCCGGAGGGGATACGCAGTATTTT. Amino acids: CASSSTSGGDTQYF.